Sequencing of this T cell receptor beta chain was carried out in a study of CD8 T cells in Susac syndrome (dated by TCRdb to the late 2010s). Concerning the study at large: The study used repertoire sequencing to test whether antigen drove CD8+ T cell activation and differentiation in Susac syndrome. CD8+ T cell repertoire clonality was compared between 11 to 12 healthy donors, some 14 Susac syndrome patients and around 15 multiple sclerosis patients.

Note on this clonotype: This clone's antigen is unknown. No base quality information exists; no much larger clone differs at one position.

Peripheral blood CD8+ and CD4+ T cells from healthy donors, Susac syndrome patients and multiple sclerosis patients were profiled by high-throughput TCR beta sequencing. The multiple sclerosis controls were treatment-naive patients whose relapsing-remitting disease, either stable or active, fulfilled the revised McDonald criteria. CD8+ TEMRA cells were enriched by FACS, while bulk CD8+ and CD4+ T cells were purified by magnetic negative isolation. Blood was collected in EDTA tubes and processed within 24 hours, with PBMCs isolated through density gradient centrifugation. PBMCs intended for TCR sequencing were frozen in liquid nitrogen and were later thawed in a 37 degrees C water bath. A purity of at least 90% was achieved for sorted or isolated CD4+, CD8+ and CD8+ TEMRA cells. RNA was extracted using the RNeasy kit, and roughly 0.45 to 1 microgram was reverse transcribed with random hexamers. TCR beta CDR3 regions were amplified with the immunoSEQ multiplex PCR assay covering 54 Vbeta and 13 Jbeta segments. PCR amplification bias was corrected using a synthetic template baseline for primer optimization and computational correction. For the original study's pipeline: Reads were assigned to V, D and J genes according to IMGT and analyzed in immunoSEQ Analyzer, with only productive sequences retained. To calculate clonality, Shannon entropy was normalized by log2 of the number of productive unique sequences and then subtracted from one. Public and private clones were assessed among the 100 most prevalent clones of each patient and control. Clones were defined as Susac-specific when absent from the healthy and MS cohorts, from about 970 published viral clones and from other ImmuneACCESS disease sequences. Using fastp trimming at Q25 and MiXCR clonotype assembly, TCRdb reanalyzed the public sequencing data and kept in-frame beta chains. Under each unique CDR3 protein, matching rows form one entry showing the most common genes and DNA. These V and J calls are TCRdb output, not the study's own analysis. Counted in this sample were fewer than 300,000 distinct CDR3 sequences; around 83% of them appeared once. The top ten constitute over 0.1% of the sample.

Overall study results and their limits: The number of individuals in the TCR sequencing and HLA analysis was acknowledged as relatively small.

The sample consisted of CD8+ T cells from PBMCs. The receptor comes from a human donor with multiple sclerosis.

The CDR3 here reads CASSIRLAGSLDETQYF. The DNA sequence reads TGTGCCAGCAGTATAAGACTAGCGGGTTCCTTGGACGAGACCCAGTACTTC. The rearrangement combines TRBV28 with TRBJ2-5, and TRBD2 matches 10 of the central bases. Measured from the cysteine to the phenylalanine, the CDR3 is 17 residues long. Only the CDR3 DNA stays, 51 bases, in frame from base 1. For CDR1 and CDR2, the germline V gene lists MDHEN and SYDVKM. The germline V end is reduced by 5 bases and the J end by 5 bases; junction bases left unmatched: 14.